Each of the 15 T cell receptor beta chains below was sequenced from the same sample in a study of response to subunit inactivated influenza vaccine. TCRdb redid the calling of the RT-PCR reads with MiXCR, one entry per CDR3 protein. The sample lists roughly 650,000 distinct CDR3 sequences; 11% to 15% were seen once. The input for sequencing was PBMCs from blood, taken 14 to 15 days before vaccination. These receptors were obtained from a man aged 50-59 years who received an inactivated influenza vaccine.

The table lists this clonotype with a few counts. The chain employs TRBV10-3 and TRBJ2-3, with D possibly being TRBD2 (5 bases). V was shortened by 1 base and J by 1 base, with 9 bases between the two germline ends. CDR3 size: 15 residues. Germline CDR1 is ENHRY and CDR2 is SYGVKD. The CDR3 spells CAISELVGGTDTQYF. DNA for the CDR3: TGTGCCATCAGTGAGTTGGTGGGAGGCACAGATACGCAGTATTTT.

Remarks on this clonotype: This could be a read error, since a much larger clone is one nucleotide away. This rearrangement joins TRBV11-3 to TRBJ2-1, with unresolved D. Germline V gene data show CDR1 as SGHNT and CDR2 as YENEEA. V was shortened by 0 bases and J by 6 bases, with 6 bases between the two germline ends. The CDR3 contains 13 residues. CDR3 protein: CASSLEQSNEQFF. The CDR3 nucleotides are TGTGCCAGCAGCTTAGAACAGAGCAATGAGCAGTTCTTC. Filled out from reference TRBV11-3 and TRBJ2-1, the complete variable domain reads EAGVVQSPRYKIIEKKQPVAFWCNPISGHNTLYWYLQNLGQGPELLIRYENEEAVDDSQLPKDRFSAERLKGVDSTLKIQPAELGDSAVYLCASSLEQSNEQFFGPGTRLTVL.

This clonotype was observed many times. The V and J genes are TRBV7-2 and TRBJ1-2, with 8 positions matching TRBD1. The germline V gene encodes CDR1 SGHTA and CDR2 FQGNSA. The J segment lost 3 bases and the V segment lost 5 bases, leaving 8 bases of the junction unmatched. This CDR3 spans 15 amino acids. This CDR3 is CASSQNAGQDYGYTF. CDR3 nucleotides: TGTGCCAGCAGCCAAAACGCGGGACAGGACTATGGCTACACCTTC.

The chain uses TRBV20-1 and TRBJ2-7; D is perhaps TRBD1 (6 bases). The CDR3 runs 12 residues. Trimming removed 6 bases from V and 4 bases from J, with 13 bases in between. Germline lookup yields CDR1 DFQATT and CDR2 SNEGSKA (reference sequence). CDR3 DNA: TGCAGTGCCACAGGGCCCGGGTACGAGCAGTACTTC. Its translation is CSATGPGYEQYF.

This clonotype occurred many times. In DNA, the CDR3 is TGTGCCAGCACCGAAATCCTTTCTCGAAACACCATATATTTT. This sequence encodes CASTEILSRNTIYF. The chain couples TRBV11-2 to TRBJ1-3, with D unresolved. V lost 7 bases and J lost 5, with 15 bases in between. CDR3 length equals 14 residues. Germline CDR1 and CDR2: SGHAT and FQNNGV.

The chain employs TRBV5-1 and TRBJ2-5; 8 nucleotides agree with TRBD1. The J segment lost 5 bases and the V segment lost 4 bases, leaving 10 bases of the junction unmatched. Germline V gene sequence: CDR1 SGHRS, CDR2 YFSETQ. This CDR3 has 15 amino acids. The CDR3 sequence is CASSPGQGKGETQYF. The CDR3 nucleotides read TGCGCCAGCAGCCCTGGACAGGGCAAGGGGGAGACCCAGTACTTC.

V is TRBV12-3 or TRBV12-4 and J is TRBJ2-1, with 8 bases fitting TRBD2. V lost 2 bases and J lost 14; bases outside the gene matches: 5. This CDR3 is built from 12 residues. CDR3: CASSLSAGGKFF. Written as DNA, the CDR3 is TGTGCCAGCAGTTTAAGTGCGGGAGGCAAGTTCTTC.

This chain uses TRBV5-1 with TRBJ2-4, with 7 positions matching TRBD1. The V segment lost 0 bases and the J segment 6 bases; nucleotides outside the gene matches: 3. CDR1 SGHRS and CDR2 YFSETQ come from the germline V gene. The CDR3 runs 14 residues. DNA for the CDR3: TGCGCCAGCAGCTTGGTTCCAGGGGGAAACATTCAGTACTTC. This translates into CASSLVPGGNIQYF. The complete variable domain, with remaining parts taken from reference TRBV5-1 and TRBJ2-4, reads KAGVTQTPRYLIKTRGQQVTLSCSPISGHRSVSWYQQTPGQGLQFLFEYFSETQRNKGNFPGRFSGRQFSNSRSEMNVSTLELGDSALYLCASSLVPGGNIQYFGAGTRLSVL.

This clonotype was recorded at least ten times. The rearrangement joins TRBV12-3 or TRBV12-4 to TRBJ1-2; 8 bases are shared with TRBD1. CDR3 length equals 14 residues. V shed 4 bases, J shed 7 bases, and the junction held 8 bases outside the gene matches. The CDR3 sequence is CASSSWTGLTGYTF. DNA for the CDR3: TGTGCCAGCAGTTCTTGGACAGGGTTAACTGGCTACACCTTC.

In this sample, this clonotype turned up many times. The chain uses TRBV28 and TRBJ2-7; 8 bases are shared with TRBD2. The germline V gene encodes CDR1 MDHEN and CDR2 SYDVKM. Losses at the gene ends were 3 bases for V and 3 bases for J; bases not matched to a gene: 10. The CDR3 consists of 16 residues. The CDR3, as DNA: TGTGCCAGCAGTTTTTCTGCTAGCGGGTTACTCTACGAGCAGTACTTC. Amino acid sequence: CASSFSASGLLYEQYF.

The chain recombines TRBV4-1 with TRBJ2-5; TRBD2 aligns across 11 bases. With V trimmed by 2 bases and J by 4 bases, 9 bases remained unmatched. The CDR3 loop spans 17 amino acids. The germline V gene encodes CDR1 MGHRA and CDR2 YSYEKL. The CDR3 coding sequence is TGCGCCAGCAGCCAATTGACTAGCGGGGAGACAGGAGAGACCCAGTACTTC. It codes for CASSQLTSGETGETQYF.

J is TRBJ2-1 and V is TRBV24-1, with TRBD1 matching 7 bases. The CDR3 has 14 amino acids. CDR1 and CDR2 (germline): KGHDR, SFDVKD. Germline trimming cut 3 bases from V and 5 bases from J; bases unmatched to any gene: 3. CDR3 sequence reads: CATSDPDRDNEQFF. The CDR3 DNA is TGTGCCACCAGTGATCCCGACAGGGACAATGAGCAGTTCTTC.

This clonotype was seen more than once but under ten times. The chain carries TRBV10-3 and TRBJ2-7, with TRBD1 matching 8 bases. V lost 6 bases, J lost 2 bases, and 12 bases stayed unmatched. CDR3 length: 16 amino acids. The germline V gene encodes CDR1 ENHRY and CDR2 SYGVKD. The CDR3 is CAIRNQLDRGPYEQYF. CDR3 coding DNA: TGTGCCATCAGGAATCAATTAGACAGGGGACCCTACGAGCAGTACTTC.

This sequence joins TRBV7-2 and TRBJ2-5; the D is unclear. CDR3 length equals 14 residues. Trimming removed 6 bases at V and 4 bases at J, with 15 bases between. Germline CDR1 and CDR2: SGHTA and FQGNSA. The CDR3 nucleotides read TGTGCCAGCAGTTCTCGTTGGAGTGGAGAGACCCAGTACTTC. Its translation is CASSSRWSGETQYF.

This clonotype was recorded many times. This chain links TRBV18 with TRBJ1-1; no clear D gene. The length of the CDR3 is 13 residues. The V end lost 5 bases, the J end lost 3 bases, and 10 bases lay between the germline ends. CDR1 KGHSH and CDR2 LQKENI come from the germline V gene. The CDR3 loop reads CASSSTDDTEAFF. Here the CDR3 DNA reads TGTGCCAGCTCATCTACAGATGACACTGAAGCTTTCTTT.